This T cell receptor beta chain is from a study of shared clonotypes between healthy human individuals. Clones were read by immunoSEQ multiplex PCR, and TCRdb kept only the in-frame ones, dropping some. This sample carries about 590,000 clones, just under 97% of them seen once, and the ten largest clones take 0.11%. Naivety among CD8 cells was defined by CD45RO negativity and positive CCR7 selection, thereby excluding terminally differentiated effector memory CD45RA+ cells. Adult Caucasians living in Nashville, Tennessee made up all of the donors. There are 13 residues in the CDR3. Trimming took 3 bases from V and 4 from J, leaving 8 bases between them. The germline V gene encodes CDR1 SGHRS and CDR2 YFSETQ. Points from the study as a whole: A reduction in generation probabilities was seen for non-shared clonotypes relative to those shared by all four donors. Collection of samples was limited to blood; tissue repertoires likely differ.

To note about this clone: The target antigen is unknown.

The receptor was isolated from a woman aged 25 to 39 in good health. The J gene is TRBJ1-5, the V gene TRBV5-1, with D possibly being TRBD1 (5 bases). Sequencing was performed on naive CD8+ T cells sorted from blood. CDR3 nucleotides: TGCGCCAGCAGCTGGACATTTAATCAGCCCCAGCATTTT. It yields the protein CASSWTFNQPQHF. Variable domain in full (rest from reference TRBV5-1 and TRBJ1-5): KAGVTQTPRYLIKTRGQQVTLSCSPISGHRSVSWYQQTPGQGLQFLFEYFSETQRNKGNFPGRFSGRQFSNSRSEMNVSTLELGDSALYLCASSWTFNQPQHFGDGTRLSIL.